The rows below give T cell receptor beta chains drawn from one sample of a study of glioma-infiltrating T cells after dendritic cell vaccination. Profiling relied on immunoSEQ multiplex PCR, and the TCRdb table lists in-frame clones only, not all of them. The sample includes about 92,000 clones, around 84% of them seen just once. Sequencing used blood, obtained before dendritic cell vaccination. These receptors originate from a human donor with glioblastoma. Each CDR3 is given without its conserved first and last residue. Fields, in order: CDR3 length, V gene, clone size, J gene, CDR3 protein. Size is stated for part of the rows, as once, few or many counts, or as a class when the clone is expanded.

13,TRBV6-5,NA,TRBJ1-5,ASSPTGNSNQPQH
12,TRBV7-9,few,TRBJ1-5,ASNHDREGLAQH
12,TRBV28,once,TRBJ1-2,ASKPGQGGYGYT
13,TRBV28,NA,TRBJ2-1,ASSPRDLAYNEQF
12,TRBV27,NA,TRBJ1-5,ASSFGQSNQPQH
15,TRBV7-2,NA,TRBJ2-1,ASSPSRDGSSYNEQF
11,TRBV27,NA,TRBJ2-7,ASSPGQGYEQY
13,TRBV28,NA,TRBJ1-1,ASSLEGRGHTEAF
13,TRBV9,NA,TRBJ2-7,ASSAETGFAYEQY
14,TRBV6-5,NA,TRBJ2-7,ASSFSSDRLRNEQY
10,TRBV19,NA,TRBJ2-7,ASRDDRYEQY
17,TRBV7-3,NA,TRBJ1-2,ASSLFPVTGYLEGIGYT
13,TRBV4-2,NA,TRBJ1-2,ASSQGDSANYGYT
13,TRBV19,NA,TRBJ1-2,ASSIQGAMGYGYT
14,TRBV5-1,NA,TRBJ2-7,ASSPGRRQGVNEQY
16,TRBV9,NA,TRBJ1-1,ASSVGLVGGTLNTEAF
13,TRBV7-6,NA,TRBJ2-5,ASSLAGGGAEGQY
13,TRBV5-1,NA,TRBJ2-7,ASSLGTSGLREQY
11,TRBV27,NA,TRBJ2-7,ASRGHGMDEQY
11,TRBV4-3,NA,TRBJ1-1,ASSQYRWTEAF
9,TRBV28,NA,TRBJ1-1,ASSALTGAF